Listed below are T cell receptor beta chains from one sample, sequenced in a study of response to subunit inactivated influenza vaccine. One entry per CDR3 protein, called by TCRdb with MiXCR from the RT-PCR reads. The sample has hundreds of thousands of distinct CDR3 sequences, around 25% seen once. The material sequenced was CD4+ T cells sorted from PBMCs, taken about 5 days after vaccination. Source of these receptors: a man over 45 who received an inactivated influenza vaccine. Both conserved end residues are part of each CDR3. A D gene is named only where the DNA matches it firmly. Size is stated for part of the rows, as once, few or many counts, or as a class when the clone is expanded.

TRBV29-1	TRBJ2-1	few	.	CSVEPQLNEQFF	TGCAGCGTTGAGCCACAGCTCAATGAGCAGTTCTTC
TRBV5-1	TRBJ1-4	many	TRBD1	CASSWDSVEEKLFF	TGCGCCAGCAGCTGGGACAGTGTCGAAGAAAAACTGTTTTTT
TRBV5-1	TRBJ2-1	many	.	CASSFAGNTGYNEQFF	TGCGCCAGCAGCTTTGCCGGTAACACAGGGTACAATGAGCAGTTCTTC
TRBV28	TRBJ2-1	.	TRBD2	CASSLGTTFYNEQFF	TGTGCCAGCAGTTTAGGGACTACCTTCTACAATGAGCAGTTCTTC
TRBV12-3/TRBV12-4	TRBJ2-2	many	.	CASGLGGTGELFF	TGTGCCAGCGGCTTGGGGGGAACCGGGGAGCTGTTTTTT
TRBV20-1	TRBJ1-5	.	.	CSARVGGVGNQPQHF	TGCAGTGCCAGGGTAGGGGGGGTTGGCAATCAGCCCCAGCATTTT
TRBV7-9	TRBJ2-1	.	TRBD2	CASSSKLAGAYNEQFF	TGTGCCAGCAGCTCAAAACTAGCGGGAGCCTACAATGAGCAGTTCTTC
TRBV4-2	TRBJ2-7	.	TRBD2	CASSPRLAGGPSDYEQYF	TGTGCCAGCAGCCCCCGACTAGCGGGAGGGCCTTCCGACTACGAGCAGTACTTC
TRBV3-1	TRBJ1-2	few	.	CASSQDTDYGYTF	TGTGCCAGCAGCCAAGATACTGACTATGGCTACACCTTC
TRBV5-6	TRBJ1-1	few	.	CASSQSTGTPVYTEAFF	TGTGCCAGCAGCCAATCGACCGGGACTCCTGTTTACACTGAAGCTTTCTTT
TRBV4-3	TRBJ2-1	few	TRBD2	CASSPTYTSGLRNEQFF	TGCGCCAGCAGTCCTACCTATACTAGCGGGTTGAGGAATGAGCAGTTCTTC
TRBV7-8	TRBJ1-5	few	.	CASTSGRIGIQPQHF	TGTGCCAGCACCTCGGGGCGGATCGGGATTCAGCCCCAGCATTTT
TRBV27	TRBJ2-5	.	.	CASSLEYAETQYF	TGTGCCAGCAGTTTAGAGTATGCGGAGACCCAGTACTTC
TRBV7-2	TRBJ2-1	.	TRBD1	CASSSWAGGWDNEQFF	TGTGCCAGCAGTTCCTGGGCAGGGGGCTGGGACAATGAGCAGTTCTTC
TRBV20-1	TRBJ2-1	few	.	CSAPRAGPYNEQFF	TGCAGTGCTCCCCGAGCGGGCCCCTACAATGAGCAGTTCTTC
TRBV11-2	TRBJ2-7	few	TRBD2	CASSLNPGLAYEQYF	TGTGCCAGCAGCTTAAACCCTGGACTAGCCTACGAGCAGTACTTC
TRBV5-1	TRBJ2-5	few	.	CASSLGDGWTQYF	TGCGCCAGCAGCTTGGGCGACGGTTGGACCCAGTACTTC
TRBV29-1	TRBJ1-5	.	.	CSVETDSNQPQHF	TGCAGCGTTGAAACAGATAGCAATCAGCCCCAGCATTTT
TRBV9	TRBJ2-7	.	TRBD2	CASSPRDSTSGGYEQYF	TGTGCCAGCAGCCCCCGGGACTCCACTAGCGGGGGCTACGAGCAGTACTTC